Sequencing of this TCR beta chain was carried out in a study of blood T cell repertoires in COVID-19. In the study overall: The study drew acute and convalescent COVID-19 samples from the United States, Italy and Spain. Sample material is recorded as cDNA or gDNA derived from T cells, B-cell-depleted T cells, or PBMCs.

The germline V gene has CDR1 SQVTM and CDR2 ANQGSEA. The CDR3 is made up of 13 amino acids. V lost 6 bases, J lost 5 bases, and 7 bases stayed unmatched. Authors' analysis steps: Reference gene primer amplification gave estimated nucleated cell counts. This table comes from immunoSEQ multiplex PCR, and its TCRdb copy is limited to in-frame clones, with some not included. V, J and clone size are taken as reported in that table, and D and trimming were inferred from the DNA itself. The table lists 81,000 or so clones, over 80% of them singletons. The sequence was obtained from a woman aged 70-85 years with active or convalescent COVID-19. Sequenced input: peripheral blood. The rearrangement uses TRBV29-1 and TRBJ1-5; 7 bases align to TRBD1. CDR3 sequence (DNA): TGCAGCGTCGCTCCGGGACAGCATCAGCCCCAGCATTTT. It is translated as CSVAPGQHQPQHF.